Following are 4 T cell receptor beta chains from one sample sequenced in a study of CD8+CD57+ T cells in acquired aplastic anemia. The template used for profiling TCR beta VDJ and CDR3 was genomic DNA. MiXCR, applied by TCRdb to the reads, yields one record per CDR3 protein. The sample yields some 220,000 distinct CDR3 sequences, 30% to 40% seen once. The sequenced sample consisted of sorted CD4+, CD8+, or CD8+CD57+ T cells (not recorded which) from PBMCs. Receptor source: a human donor in good health, serving as a control.

The sample holds many counts of this clonotype. V usage is TRBV10-2 and J usage is TRBJ2-2, with D possibly being TRBD2 (5 bases). Germline assignment: CDR1 WSHSY and CDR2 SAAADI. The ends were cut back, 6 bases at V and 5 bases at J, with 13 bases in the middle. The CDR3 consists of 14 residues. CDR3 in amino acids: CASSSRGSTGELFF. CDR3 bases: TGCGCCAGCAGCTCCCGGGGAAGTACCGGGGAGCTGTTTTTT.

This clonotype showed up many times. In nucleotides, the CDR3 is TGTGCCAGCTCCCGGGAAGGGGCGGCTTTCTTT. It translates to CASSREGAAFF. V gene TRBV2 combines with J gene TRBJ1-1, with a weak D call TRBD1 (5 bases). This CDR3 region has 11 residues. Germline lookup yields CDR1 SNHLY and CDR2 FYNNEI. Trimming stripped 8 bases from V and 11 bases from J, with 15 bases between.

This clonotype occurred many times. The chain has TRBV4-1 and TRBJ2-1, with 8 bases fitting TRBD1. This CDR3 has 15 residues. J lost 4 bases, V lost 4 bases, and 6 bases had no gene match. Germline V gene data show CDR1 as MGHRA and CDR2 as YSYEKL. As DNA, the CDR3 is TGCGCCAGCAGCCCATGGACAGGGAGATACAATGAGCAGTTCTTC. Its translation is CASSPWTGRYNEQFF.

The sample holds many counts of this clonotype. The chain has TRBV4-2 and TRBJ1-6; 8 bases map to TRBD1. CDR1 is LGHNA, CDR2 YNFKEQ, per germline. The V gene end was trimmed by 4 bases and the J gene end by 10 bases; junction bases not matched to a gene: 6. This CDR3 is built from 14 residues. CDR3 sequence: CASSPGTGGSPLHF. CDR3 DNA sequence: TGTGCCAGCAGCCCCGGGACAGGAGGCTCACCCCTCCACTTT.